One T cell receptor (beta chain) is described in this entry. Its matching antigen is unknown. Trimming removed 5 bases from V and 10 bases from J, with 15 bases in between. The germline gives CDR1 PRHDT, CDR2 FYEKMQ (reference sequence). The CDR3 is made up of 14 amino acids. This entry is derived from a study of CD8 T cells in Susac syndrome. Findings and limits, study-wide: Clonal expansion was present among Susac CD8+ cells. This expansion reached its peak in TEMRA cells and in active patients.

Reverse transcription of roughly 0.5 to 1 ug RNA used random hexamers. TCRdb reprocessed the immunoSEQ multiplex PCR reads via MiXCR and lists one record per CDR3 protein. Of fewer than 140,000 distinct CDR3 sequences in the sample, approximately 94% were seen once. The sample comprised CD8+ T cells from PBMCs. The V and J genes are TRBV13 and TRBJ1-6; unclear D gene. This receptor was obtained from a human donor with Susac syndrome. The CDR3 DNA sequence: TGTGCCAGCAGCCCCCGTGCCGACGGGTCACCCCTCCACTTT. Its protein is CASSPRADGSPLHF.